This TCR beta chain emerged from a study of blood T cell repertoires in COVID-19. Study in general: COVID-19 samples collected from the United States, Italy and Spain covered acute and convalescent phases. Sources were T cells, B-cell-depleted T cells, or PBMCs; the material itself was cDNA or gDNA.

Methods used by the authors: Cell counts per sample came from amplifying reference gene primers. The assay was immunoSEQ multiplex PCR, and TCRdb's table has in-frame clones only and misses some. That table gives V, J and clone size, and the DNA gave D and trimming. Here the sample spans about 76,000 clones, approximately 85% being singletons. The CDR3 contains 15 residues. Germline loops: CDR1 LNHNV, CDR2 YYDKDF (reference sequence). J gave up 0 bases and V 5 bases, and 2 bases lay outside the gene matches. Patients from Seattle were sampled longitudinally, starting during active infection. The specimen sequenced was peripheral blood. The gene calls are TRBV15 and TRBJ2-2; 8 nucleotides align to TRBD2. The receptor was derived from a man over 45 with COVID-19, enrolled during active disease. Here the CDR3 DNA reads TGTGCCACCAGCGTGACTAGCGCGAACACCGGGGAGCTGTTTTTT. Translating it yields CATSVTSANTGELFF.